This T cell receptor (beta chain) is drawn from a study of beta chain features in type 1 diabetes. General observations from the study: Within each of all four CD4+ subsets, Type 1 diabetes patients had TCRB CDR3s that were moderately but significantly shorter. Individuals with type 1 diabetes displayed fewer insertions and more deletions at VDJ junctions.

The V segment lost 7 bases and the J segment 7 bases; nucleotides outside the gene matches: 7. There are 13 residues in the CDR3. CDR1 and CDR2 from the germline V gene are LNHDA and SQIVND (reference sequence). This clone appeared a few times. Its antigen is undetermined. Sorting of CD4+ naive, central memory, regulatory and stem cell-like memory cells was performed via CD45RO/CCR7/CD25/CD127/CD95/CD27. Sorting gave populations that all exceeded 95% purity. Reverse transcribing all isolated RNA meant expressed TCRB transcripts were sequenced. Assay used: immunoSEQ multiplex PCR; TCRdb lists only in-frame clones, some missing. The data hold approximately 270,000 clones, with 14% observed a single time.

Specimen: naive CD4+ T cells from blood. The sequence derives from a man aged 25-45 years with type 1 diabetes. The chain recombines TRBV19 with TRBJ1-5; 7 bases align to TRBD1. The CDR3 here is CASTTGQSQPQHF. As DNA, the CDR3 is TGTGCCAGTACGACAGGGCAATCCCAGCCCCAGCATTTT. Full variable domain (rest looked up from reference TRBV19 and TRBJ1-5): DGGITQSPKYLFRKEGQNVTLSCEQNLNHDAMYWYRQDPGQGLRLIYYSQIVNDFQKGDIAEGYSVSREKKESFPLTVTSAQKNPTAFYLCASTTGQSQPQHFGDGTRLSIL.